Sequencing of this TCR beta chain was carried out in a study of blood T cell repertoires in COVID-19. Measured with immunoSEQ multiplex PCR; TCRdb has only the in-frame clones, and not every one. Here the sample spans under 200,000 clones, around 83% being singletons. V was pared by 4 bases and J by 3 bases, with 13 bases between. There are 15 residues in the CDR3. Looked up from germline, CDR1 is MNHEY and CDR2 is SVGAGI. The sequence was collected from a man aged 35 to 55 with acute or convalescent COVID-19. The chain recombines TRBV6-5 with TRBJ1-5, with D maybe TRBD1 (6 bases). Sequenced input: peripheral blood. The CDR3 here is CASSLAPGANQPQHF. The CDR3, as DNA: TGTGCCAGCAGTTTGGCCCCAGGGGCCAATCAGCCCCAGCATTTT.